The 20 T cell receptor beta chains listed next were all sequenced from one sample in a study of T cell responses to AZD1222 COVID-19 vaccine (dated by TCRdb to the early 2020s). The library was produced with the immunoSEQ multiplex PCR assay. Held by TCRdb, this immuneACCESS table contains in-frame sequences only and omits some clones. Under half of the omission traces to an unresolved V gene where checked; the cause of the rest is unknown. For this sample the table gives 150,000 or so clones, of which around 89% were detected only once. The top ten hold around 3.1% of the sample. Sample time point, as interpreted from the label and publication: baseline before first vaccination. The sample was peripheral blood, taken on day 0 of AZD1222 vaccination. The receptors stem from an adult in good health.

This CDR3 is CASSKDTAQETQYF. DNA of the CDR3: TGTGCCAGCAGCAAGGACACAGCACAAGAGACCCAGTACTTC. The chain couples TRBV2 to TRBJ2-5, with D possibly being TRBD1 (5 bases). Looked up from germline, CDR1 is SNHLY and CDR2 is FYNNEI. CDR3 size: 14 residues. V was pared by 6 bases and J by 2 bases, with 13 bases between.

The chain's CDR3 is CAISESRGRGLNNEQFF. CDR3 DNA sequence: TGTGCCATCAGTGAGTCGAGGGGGCGGGGGCTCAACAATGAGCAGTTCTTC. V is TRBV10-3 and J is TRBJ2-1, with D possibly being TRBD1 or TRBD2 (7 bases each). Between the trimmed V and J ends, which lost 0 bases and 5 bases, there was a span of 17 bases. Germline V gene data show CDR1 as ENHRY and CDR2 as SYGVKD. The CDR3 contains 17 residues.

V and J are TRBV5-1 and TRBJ2-5; 10 bases are a match to TRBD1. Germline assignment: CDR1 SGHRS and CDR2 YFSETQ. The CDR3 extends over 15 amino acids. With V trimmed by 3 bases and J by 3 bases, 5 bases remained unmatched. CDR3 in amino acids: CASSSDGQGEETQYF. In nucleotides, the CDR3 is TGCGCCAGCAGCTCCGACGGACAGGGGGAAGAGACCCAGTACTTC.

The chain combines TRBV18 with TRBJ1-1; 7 bases match TRBD1. The CDR3 has 15 residues. V lost 5 bases to trimming and J lost 1 base; unmatched junction nucleotides: 7. The germline V gene has CDR1 KGHSH and CDR2 LQKENI. CDR3 amino acids: CASSEYGTENTEAFF. The CDR3 nucleotides read TGTGCCAGCTCAGAATACGGGACAGAGAACACTGAAGCTTTCTTT.

V and J are TRBV21-1 and TRBJ2-1. TRBV21-1 is tagged as a pseudogene. The length of the CDR3 is 20 residues. The CDR3 is CASSKGHSPGRGSSYNEQFF. The CDR3 DNA sequence: TGTGCCAGCAGCAAAGGGCACTCACCGGGACGGGGAAGCTCCTACAATGAGCAGTTCTTC.

This clone was counted a single time. This CDR3 is CASSSRPHLNTEAFF. The CDR3, as DNA: TGTGCCAGCAGCTCTCGGCCGCACCTGAACACTGAAGCTTTCTTT. This chain joins TRBV7-9 and TRBJ1-1; no reliable D call. V lost 4 bases to trimming and J lost 0 bases, with 12 bases between them. CDR1 is SEHNR and CDR2 is FQNEAQ in the germline V gene (reference sequence). There are 15 residues in the CDR3.

This chain joins TRBV7-2 and TRBJ2-5; 7 bases fit TRBD2. Germline-derived CDR1 and CDR2 are SGHTA and FQGNSA. The CDR3 loop spans 13 amino acids. The junction had 2 bases not matched to a gene; V was cut back by 4 bases and J by 3 bases. Written as DNA, the CDR3 is TGTGCCAGCAGCTACCGGGGGGAAGAGACCCAGTACTTC. Residues: CASSYRGEETQYF.

V gene TRBV24-1 combines with J gene TRBJ1-5; D is uncertain. The V and J ends lost 0 bases and 6 bases respectively, with 5 bases between them. There are 13 residues in the CDR3. Germline assignment: CDR1 KGHDR and CDR2 SFDVKD. The CDR3 loop reads CATSDLPGQPQHF. Written as DNA, the CDR3 is TGTGCCACCAGTGATTTGCCAGGTCAGCCCCAGCATTTT.

The chain employs TRBV28 and TRBJ2-2, with TRBD2 matching over 7 bases. Per germline, CDR1 MDHEN and CDR2 SYDVKM. V lost 6 bases, J lost 5 bases, and 9 bases stayed unmatched. This CDR3 comprises 15 residues. The CDR3 sequence is CASSSRLAGTGELFF. For the CDR3, the DNA is TGTGCCAGCAGCTCACGACTAGCCGGAACCGGGGAGCTGTTTTTT.

V is TRBV28 and J is TRBJ2-1; 9 nucleotides align to TRBD2. The V gene end was trimmed by 4 bases and the J gene end by 10 bases; junction bases not matched to a gene: 8. CDR1 MDHEN and CDR2 SYDVKM come from the germline V gene. CDR3 length equals 14 residues. The CDR3 region has the DNA TGTGCCAGCAGTTACCCGGGACTAGCAGGCGAGCAGTTCTTC. This gives the protein CASSYPGLAGEQFF.

Here the CDR3 reads CATKGGGTGGELFF. The CDR3 DNA is TGCGCCACCAAGGGTGGGGGAACAGGCGGGGAGCTGTTTTTT. This sequence joins TRBV10-2 and TRBJ2-2; D possibly uses TRBD1 or TRBD2 (5 bases each). There are 14 residues in the CDR3. Trimming stripped 10 bases from V and 7 bases from J, with 19 bases between. In germline, CDR1 is WSHSY, CDR2 SAAADI.

This clone was observed a single time. The chain is built from TRBV19 and TRBJ1-4; D not certain. This CDR3 spans 15 amino acids. The V gene's germline CDR1 is LNHDA and CDR2 SQIVND (reference sequence). V lost 1 base, J lost 7 bases, and 13 bases lay in between. The CDR3 DNA reads TGTGCCAGTAGTATAGGCGGGCGACGGGGTGAAAAACTGTTTTTT. As protein: CASSIGGRRGEKLFF.

This clone showed up just once. This chain's CDR3 is CASSPPDGSYEQYF. The CDR3 region has the DNA TGTGCCAGCTCACCACCCGACGGTTCCTACGAGCAGTACTTC. The chain has TRBV18 and TRBJ2-7; D gene unclear. The CDR3 consists of 14 residues. The ends were cut back, 0 bases at V and 1 base at J, with 7 bases in the middle. CDR1 and CDR2 (germline): KGHSH, LQKENI.

The chain carries TRBV3-1 (or the pseudogene TRBV3-2) and TRBJ1-1; D gene uncertain. V was trimmed by 1 base and J by 4 bases, leaving 13 bases between them. This CDR3 has 15 residues. Germline values: CDR1 LGHDT, CDR2 YNNKEL (reference sequence). CDR3 in DNA: TGTGCCAGCAGCCAAGGGGCTAGGGAGGCCACTGAAGCTTTCTTT. Protein product: CASSQGAREATEAFF.

This chain connects TRBV6-2 or TRBV6-3 to TRBJ1-2; 9 bases agree with TRBD1. After removal of 5 bases from V and 5 bases from J, the junction contained 9 bases not matched to a gene. This CDR3 has 15 residues. Germline loops: CDR1 MNHEY, CDR2 SVGEGT. The CDR3, as DNA: TGTGCCAGCAGTACGCCGGGACAGGGAAGGTATGGCTACACCTTC. Its protein is CASSTPGQGRYGYTF.

V usage is TRBV9 and J usage is TRBJ2-1; D gene ambiguous. From germline, CDR1 is SGDLS and CDR2 YYNGEE. The V end lost 1 base, the J end lost 0 bases, and 8 bases lay between the germline ends. The CDR3 is 15 residues long. The CDR3 reads CASSVTVSSYNEQFF. The CDR3 DNA reads TGTGCCAGCAGCGTAACTGTCAGCTCCTACAATGAGCAGTTCTTC. Full variable domain (outside the CDR3, taken from reference TRBV9 and TRBJ2-1): DSGVTQTPKHLITATGQRVTLRCSPRSGDLSVYWYQQSLDQGLQFLIQYYNGEERAKGNILERFSAQQFPDLHSELNLSSLELGDSALYFCASSVTVSSYNEQFFGPGTRLTVL.

The CDR3 DNA follows: TGTGCCAGCAGCCAAGGTCCGACAGGGCTTGGCTACACCTTC. Encoded protein: CASSQGPTGLGYTF. The chain combines TRBV3-1 (or the pseudogene TRBV3-2) with TRBJ1-2; TRBD1 matches at 7 bases. This CDR3 contains 14 residues. Germline loops: CDR1 LGHDT, CDR2 YNNKEL (reference sequence). Unmatched junction bases numbered 6, after V lost 1 base and J lost 7 bases.

The table lists this clone with a few counts. The chain links TRBV7-2 to TRBJ1-4; D might be TRBD1 (5 bases). Germline V lookup: CDR1 SGHTA, CDR2 FQGNSA. The CDR3 is 15 residues long. V lost 0 bases to trimming and J lost 5 bases, with 10 bases between them. CDR3 protein: CASSLARGTNEKLFF. The CDR3 nucleotides are TGTGCCAGCAGCTTAGCGCGTGGGACGAATGAAAAACTGTTTTTT. Variable domain in full (rest from reference TRBV7-2 and TRBJ1-4): GAGVSQSPSNKVTEKGKDVELRCDPISGHTALYWYRQSLGQGLEFLIYFQGNSAPDKSGLPSDRFSAERTGGSVSTLTIQRTQQEDSAVYLCASSLARGTNEKLFFGSGTQLSVL.

CDR3 in DNA: TGTGCCATCAGTGAGTCCTCGCAAGGACAGGGTAATCAGCCCCAGCATTTT. It encodes CAISESSQGQGNQPQHF. The V and J genes are TRBV10-3 and TRBJ1-5, with 8 bases matching TRBD1. V shed 0 bases and J 4 bases; nucleotides not matched to a gene: 8. CDR1 and CDR2 (germline): ENHRY, SYGVKD. The CDR3 loop spans 17 amino acids.

This chain connects TRBV4-2 to TRBJ1-2, with D perhaps matching TRBD1 (5 bases). Germline assignment: CDR1 LGHNA and CDR2 YNFKEQ. The CDR3 covers 15 residues. With 4 bases removed from V and 9 bases from J, the gap between germline ends came to 21 bases. CDR3 nucleotide sequence: TGTGCCAGCAGCCCCGGCGAAGGGGAGAAGTATAGCTACACCTTC. It specifies CASSPGEGEKYSYTF.